This entry lists 10 T cell receptor beta chains sequenced from one sample in a study of T cell repertoires in cytomegalovirus infection (dated by TCRdb to about 2019). TCRdb names Illumina HiSeq 1500 as the instrument used. TCRdb trimmed public reads at Q25 via fastp, called clones via MiXCR and kept in-frame beta chains. Each entry is one CDR3 protein sequence, shown with its most common DNA and genes. This sample lists 570,000 or so distinct CDR3 sequences; around two fifths were detected once. The ten largest clones add up to 48% of the sample. The treatment or condition label on this specimen signifies: in vitro stimulation with specific CMV peptide epitopes to enrich CMV-specific T cells. The antigens these receptors bind are not known. This specimen was cultured PBMCs, taken from culture after CMV antigen stimulation. These receptors were collected from a human donor in good health (CMV status not recorded). Some clones in this sample may be carry-over from other donors' samples.

The rearrangement links TRBV2 to TRBJ2-3; 8 bases line up with TRBD1. V shed 6 bases, J shed 0 bases, and the junction held 11 bases outside the gene matches. Per germline, CDR1 SNHLY and CDR2 FYNNEI. The CDR3 loop spans 17 amino acids. The chain's CDR3 is CASSVGQGSWSTDTQYF. The CDR3 DNA is TGTGCCAGCAGCGTCGGACAGGGAAGTTGGAGCACAGATACGCAGTATTTT.

The chain carries TRBV25-1 and TRBJ1-1; weak D call: TRBD1 (5 bases). Germline values: CDR1 MGHDK, CDR2 SYGVNS. The CDR3 is 14 residues long. Trimming pared 1 base from V and 3 bases from J, leaving 9 bases between. The CDR3 DNA reads as TGTGCCAGCAGTGAATCAGGGACTCACACTGAAGCTTTCTTT. Amino acids: CASSESGTHTEAFF. Full variable domain (remainder filled in from reference TRBV25-1 and TRBJ1-1): EADIYQTPRYLVIGTGKKITLECSQTMGHDKMYWYQQDPGMELHLIHYSYGVNSTEKGDLSSESTVSRIRTEHFPLTLESARPSHTSQYLCASSESGTHTEAFFGQGTRLTVV.

The J gene is TRBJ2-3, the V gene TRBV12-3 or TRBV12-4; D unresolved. Trimming shortened V by 10 bases and J by 0 bases, and 14 bases separated the two germline ends. CDR3 size: 14 residues. CDR3 DNA: TGTGCCACCCTCCGGAGTAGGAGCACAGATACGCAGTATTTT. Its translation is CATLRSRSTDTQYF.

This clonotype was recorded a few times. The genes are TRBV12-3 or TRBV12-4 and TRBJ1-5; a weak D match, TRBD1 (5 bases). The V and J ends lost 5 bases and 6 bases respectively, with 8 bases between them. The CDR3 extends over 12 amino acids. CDR3 in amino acids: CASSDRSQPQHF. CDR3 nucleotides: TGTGCCAGCAGTGACAGATCTCAGCCCCAGCATTTT.

This clonotype came up once. The V call is TRBV7-9, the J call TRBJ2-7; D is undetermined. Deletions cut 5 bases from V and 7 bases from J, with 15 bases between. Germline loops: CDR1 SEHNR, CDR2 FQNEAQ (reference sequence). This CDR3 has 13 residues. The CDR3 reads CASSPTVLWEQYF. CDR3 in DNA: TGTGCCAGCAGCCCCACGGTCCTTTGGGAGCAGTACTTC.

This clonotype was recorded at least ten times. The chain links TRBV7-2 to TRBJ1-3; the D is unclear. Germline CDR1 is SGHTA and CDR2 is FQGNSA. The CDR3 runs 13 residues. The V gene lost 5 bases and the J gene lost 4 bases, with 9 bases spanning the gap. CDR3 region: CASSRGPGNTIYF. The DNA for the CDR3 is TGTGCCAGCAGCCGAGGACCGGGAAACACCATATATTTT.

This chain links TRBV10-3 with TRBJ2-5; TRBD1 is a possible D gene (6 bases). Germline-derived CDR1 and CDR2 are ENHRY and SYGVKD. V shed 2 bases and J shed 4 bases, with 8 bases lying between them. This CDR3 contains 13 residues. CDR3 nucleotide sequence: TGTGCCATCAGTGAGACAGGGATAGAGACCCAGTACTTC. Its protein product is CAISETGIETQYF.

The V gene is TRBV7-9, the J gene TRBJ1-1; weak D call: TRBD1 (6 bases). Deletions cut 4 bases from V and 1 base from J, with 10 bases between. This CDR3 spans 14 amino acids. From germline, CDR1 is SEHNR and CDR2 FQNEAQ (reference sequence). The CDR3, as DNA: TGTGCCAGCAGCTCCACAGGGAAGAACACTGAAGCTTTCTTT. It yields the protein CASSSTGKNTEAFF.

This clonotype turned up a few times. The rearrangement links TRBV5-1 to TRBJ2-3; 7 bases line up with TRBD2. CDR3 length: 14 residues. J gave up 2 bases and V 8 bases, and 8 bases lay outside the gene matches. Germline CDR1 SGHRS, CDR2 YFSETQ. CDR3 sequence reads: CASSRGEATDTQYF. The CDR3, as DNA: TGCGCCAGTTCTCGGGGGGAAGCCACAGATACGCAGTATTTT.

This clonotype occurred a few times. This chain uses TRBV7-2 with TRBJ2-7, with 9 bases lining up with TRBD1. The trim removed 3 bases at V and 5 bases at J, leaving 5 bases unmatched. From germline, CDR1 is SGHTA and CDR2 FQGNSA. This CDR3 is 14 amino acids long. This chain's CDR3 is CASSLGQGPNEQYF. CDR3 bases: TGTGCCAGCAGCTTGGGACAGGGTCCGAACGAGCAGTACTTC.